This T cell receptor (beta chain) was identified in a study of T cell responses to AZD1222 COVID-19 vaccine. General study findings and limits: With two AZD1222 doses given, Spike-specific TCR breadth and depth both rose.

This CDR3 contains 15 residues. Trimming cost V 1 base and J 2 bases; bases outside gene matches: 4. CDR1 SGHAT and CDR2 FQDESV come from the germline V gene (reference sequence). For this clone: The antigen is not known.

Clones were read by immunoSEQ multiplex PCR, and TCRdb kept only the in-frame ones, dropping some. The sample shows roughly 120,000 clones, more than 70% of them seen only once. V usage is TRBV11-1 and J usage is TRBJ2-7; 8 bases are shared with TRBD2. The sample in question was peripheral blood, obtained on day 0 of AZD1222 vaccination. This TCR came from an adult in good health. The CDR3 DNA reads TGTGCCAGCAGCTTAGACGCGGGGGGACCCTACGAGCAGTACTTC. It is translated as CASSLDAGGPYEQYF.